This TCR beta chain emerged from a study of tumor and adjacent non-tumor tissue in lung cancer. Study at large: The patients, around 10 men and a few women, were roughly 31 to 80 with stage I to III disease.

Three rounds of nested PCR, following a modified ARM-PCR protocol, produced the TCRbeta library. Each CDR3 protein is one row after TCRdb ran MiXCR on the multiplex PCR reads. The sample lists 75,000 to 95,000 distinct CDR3 sequences; roughly 77% were seen once. The germline gives CDR1 SQVTM, CDR2 ANQGSEA. This CDR3 is built from 14 residues. Losses at the gene ends were 7 bases for V and 2 bases for J; bases not matched to a gene: 9. The template was RNA from unsorted bulk tissue. More than 3 cm separated this lung sample from the edge of the tumor. This chain links TRBV29-1 with TRBJ1-1, with 8 bases fitting TRBD1. The receptor's source is a woman between 50 and 59 years old with non-small cell lung cancer. Sequencing was performed on distant non-tumor lung tissue. The CDR3 here is CSAGWGQDNTEAFF. The CDR3 region has the DNA TGCAGCGCCGGGTGGGGACAGGACAACACTGAAGCTTTCTTT.